This TCR beta chain was recorded in a study of monozygotic twins with inflammatory bowel disease. Study-wide results and limits: Clonotypes shared with others were fewer in IBD patients than in healthy twins, especially with disease activity. Diversity of TCRbeta measured by inverse Simpson was lower in IBD patients than in healthy co-twins. For repertoire similarity, concordant twins did not differ from discordant twins, possibly because power was limited.

Remarks on this clonotype: What it recognizes is unknown.

The CDR3 runs 17 residues. TCR libraries were prepared from approximately 4,000 ng total RNA each. TCRdb reprocessed the 5' RACE reads and reports one entry per CDR3 protein, with no DNA. This repertoire includes 200,000 to 250,000 distinct CDR3 sequences. The TCR originated in a human donor with ulcerative colitis or Crohn's disease, or a healthy co-twin of an affected twin (not recorded which). The gene calls are TRBV12-3 or TRBV12-4 and TRBJ2-4; TCRdb reports TRBD1, a call that lacks DNA to check it against. The sample consisted of blood. The CDR3 sequence: CASSSTTGSNTKNIQYF.